The 19 T cell receptor beta chains below come from one sample, sequenced in a study of control samples from healthy donors and cancer patients (dated by TCRdb to 2020 to 2022). The library relied on the immunoSEQ multiplex PCR assay. The immuneACCESS repertoire file appears here via TCRdb, limited to in-frame rearrangements. These files lack a portion of the clones; in checked studies, under half of the deficit traces to unresolved V genes, and the cause of the others is not known. In all, the sample holds 90,000 to 150,000 clones, and 80% to 90% of those were seen once. The ten largest clones capture 12% of the sample. The sample taken for sequencing was blood. These TCRs come from a young man in good health.

This chain links TRBV10-3 with TRBJ2-7, with D tentatively TRBD2 (5 bases). Trimming cost V 0 bases and J 2 bases, with 8 bases left between them. The germline gives CDR1 ENHRY, CDR2 SYGVKD. CDR3 size: 14 residues. CDR3 protein: CAISESTGTYEQYV. Written as DNA, the CDR3 is TGTGCCATCAGTGAGTCGACCGGGACCTACGAGCAGTACGTC.

The rearrangement joins TRBV11-3 to TRBJ2-3; TRBD1 matches 7 bases. This CDR3 is built from 14 residues. J was trimmed by 5 bases and V by 5 bases; bases with no gene match: 7. Germline-derived CDR1 and CDR2 are SGHNT and YENEEA. Here the CDR3 DNA reads TGTGCCAGCAGCCCTCCCAGGGGGAGAGATACGCAGTATTTT. This translates into CASSPPRGRDTQYF. The entire variable domain, with the rest obtained from reference TRBV11-3 and TRBJ2-3, is as follows: EAGVVQSPRYKIIEKKQPVAFWCNPISGHNTLYWYLQNLGQGPELLIRYENEEAVDDSQLPKDRFSAERLKGVDSTLKIQPAELGDSAVYLCASSPPRGRDTQYFGPGTRLTVL.

The chain is built from TRBV7-3 and TRBJ1-2, with 11 bases matching TRBD1. Germline CDR1 and CDR2: SGHTA and FQGTGA. The ends lost 8 bases at V and 2 bases at J; junction bases unmatched: 7. This CDR3 contains 15 residues. The CDR3 region is CASATGTGGNYGYTF. As DNA, the CDR3 is TGTGCCAGCGCCACCGGGACAGGGGGAAACTATGGCTACACCTTC.

CDR3: CSVGQGEGTF. CDR3 coding DNA: TGCAGCGTTGGACAGGGAGAAGGAACCTTC. This chain links TRBV29-1 with TRBJ1-2, with 7 bases aligning to TRBD1. Germline V gives CDR1 SQVTM, CDR2 ANQGSEA. This CDR3 has 10 amino acids. V trimming: 4 bases; J trimming: 14 bases; junction bases outside the gene matches: 7.

This chain joins TRBV11-3 and TRBJ2-2, with D unresolved. The germline V and J ends were trimmed by 3 bases and 3 bases, with 11 bases remaining between them. CDR3 length equals 15 residues. Germline V gene data show CDR1 as SGHNT and CDR2 as YENEEA. The CDR3 is CASSLQEPDTGELFF. Here the CDR3 DNA reads TGTGCCAGCAGCTTGCAGGAGCCTGACACCGGGGAGCTGTTTTTT.

The chain couples TRBV25-1 to TRBJ1-4; possible D gene TRBD1, 6 bases. The CDR3 is 17 residues long. V was trimmed by 5 bases and J by 6 bases, leaving 22 bases between them. Germline loops: CDR1 MGHDK, CDR2 SYGVNS. In DNA, the CDR3 is TGTGCCAGCAGTTCCCTCGGGGTGGGGGCTTTTGATGAAAAACTGTTTTTT. Translation gives CASSSLGVGAFDEKLFF.

The chain recombines TRBV19 with TRBJ1-1; 9 nucleotides agree with TRBD1. The CDR3 consists of 14 residues. V lost 6 bases, J lost 0 bases, and 2 bases stayed unmatched. The germline V gene has CDR1 LNHDA and CDR2 SQIVND (reference sequence). DNA of the CDR3: TGTGCCAGTAGGGGACAGGGACTGAACACTGAAGCTTTCTTT. Protein: CASRGQGLNTEAFF. The full variable domain, completed using reference TRBV19 and TRBJ1-1, is DGGITQSPKYLFRKEGQNVTLSCEQNLNHDAMYWYRQDPGQGLRLIYYSQIVNDFQKGDIAEGYSVSREKKESFPLTVTSAQKNPTAFYLCASRGQGLNTEAFFGQGTRLTVV.

This chain links TRBV3-1 (or the pseudogene TRBV3-2) with TRBJ2-3; 9 nucleotides line up with TRBD2. The CDR3 is 15 amino acids. Germline values: CDR1 LGHDT, CDR2 YNNKEL (reference sequence). Losses at the gene ends were 5 bases for V and 2 bases for J; bases not matched to a gene: 5. The CDR3 loop is CASSSSGAATDTQYF. CDR3 nucleotides: TGTGCCAGCAGCTCTAGCGGGGCCGCCACAGATACGCAGTATTTT.

This chain uses TRBV7-2 with TRBJ1-2; 10 bases align to TRBD1. Germline V CDR1 and CDR2: SGHTA, FQGNSA. V trimming: 6 bases; J trimming: 6 bases; junction bases outside the gene matches: 10. CDR3 size: 15 residues. The CDR3 loop reads CASRSPGTGENGYTF. CDR3 bases: TGTGCCAGCAGATCTCCCGGGACAGGGGAGAATGGCTACACCTTC.

This chain joins TRBV3-1 (or the pseudogene TRBV3-2) and TRBJ1-5, with 9 bases aligning to TRBD1. The germline V gene encodes CDR1 LGHDT and CDR2 YNNKEL (reference sequence). V was pared by 4 bases and J by 1 base, with 5 bases of the junction left unmatched. The CDR3 loop spans 16 amino acids. CDR3: CASSLSGTGSNQPQHF. CDR3 DNA sequence: TGTGCCAGCAGCCTGAGCGGGACAGGGAGCAATCAGCCCCAGCATTTT.

The DNA for the CDR3 is TGTGCCAGCAGCTTAGTTGGCAGGGGGCTGTACACTGAAGCTTTCTTT. It yields the protein CASSLVGRGLYTEAFF. The J gene is TRBJ1-1, the V gene TRBV7-8, with TRBD1 identical over 8 bases. The CDR3 runs to 16 residues. Germline V gene lookup returns CDR1 SGHVS and CDR2 FQNEAQ. The trim removed 1 base at V and 3 bases at J, leaving 7 bases unmatched.

The chain uses TRBV5-1 and TRBJ2-7; a possible D gene is TRBD1 (5 bases). The CDR3 sequence is 14 residues long. Germline CDR1 reads SGHRS; CDR2 reads YFSETQ. The V gene lost 5 bases and the J gene lost 2 bases, with 14 bases spanning the gap. The CDR3 nucleotides are TGCGCCAGCAGTACGACAGAACCCACCTACGAGCAGTACTTC. This translates into CASSTTEPTYEQYF. Full variable domain (rest looked up from reference TRBV5-1 and TRBJ2-7): KAGVTQTPRYLIKTRGQQVTLSCSPISGHRSVSWYQQTPGQGLQFLFEYFSETQRNKGNFPGRFSGRQFSNSRSEMNVSTLELGDSALYLCASSTTEPTYEQYFGPGTRLTVT.

The chain combines TRBV9 with TRBJ1-6, with D possibly matching TRBD1 (6 bases). The germline gives CDR1 SGDLS, CDR2 YYNGEE. V lost 0 bases to trimming and J lost 4 bases, with 8 bases between them. This CDR3 contains 15 residues. The CDR3 DNA reads TGTGCCAGCAGCGTAGGCAGGGGTTATAATTCACCCCTCCACTTT. Its protein is CASSVGRGYNSPLHF.

The gene calls are TRBV5-1 and TRBJ1-1, with D tentatively TRBD1 (6 bases). In germline, CDR1 is SGHRS, CDR2 YFSETQ. This CDR3 region has 14 residues. Trimming took off 3 bases at V and 0 bases at J, with 9 bases between the two ends. As DNA, the CDR3 is TGCGCCAGCAGCTGGGGACAAATGAACACTGAAGCTTTCTTT. Translation gives CASSWGQMNTEAFF.

The genes are TRBV7-2 and TRBJ1-1, with 7 bases matching TRBD1. J lost 3 bases, V lost 4 bases, and 5 bases had no gene match. Germline V gives CDR1 SGHTA, CDR2 FQGNSA. This CDR3 comprises 14 residues. CDR3 sequence reads: CASSSQGGDTEAFF. The CDR3 DNA sequence: TGTGCCAGCAGCTCCCAGGGGGGGGACACTGAAGCTTTCTTT.

V usage is TRBV5-6 and J usage is TRBJ1-1; 8 nucleotides match TRBD1. This CDR3 spans 16 amino acids. Trimming took 0 bases from V and 5 from J; bases not matched to a gene: 9. CDR1 and CDR2 from the germline V gene are SGHDT and YYEEEE. In DNA, the CDR3 is TGTGCCAGCAGCTTGGGAATCCGGGACAGGTCGACTGAAGCTTTCTTT. Translation: CASSLGIRDRSTEAFF.

This chain joins TRBV5-4 and TRBJ2-1; D may be TRBD1 (5 bases). Germline CDR1 is SGHNT and CDR2 is YYREEE (reference sequence). CDR3 length equals 14 residues. V lost 0 bases, J lost 8 bases, and 12 bases lay in between. Here the CDR3 reads CASSLAGARDEQFF. The CDR3 region has the DNA TGTGCCAGCAGCTTGGCTGGGGCACGCGATGAGCAGTTCTTC.

This clone occurred once. The chain recombines TRBV7-2 with TRBJ1-2; D is undetermined. Germline V gene lookup returns CDR1 SGHTA and CDR2 FQGNSA. CDR3 length equals 13 residues. V lost 6 bases to trimming and J lost 8 bases, with 16 bases between them. Here the CDR3 reads CASSVDRFQGYTF. The CDR3 DNA is TGTGCCAGCAGTGTCGACCGTTTTCAGGGCTACACCTTC.

This chain links TRBV10-3 with TRBJ1-3; TRBD1 might be the D (5 bases). The CDR3 covers 16 residues. The germline gives CDR1 ENHRY, CDR2 SYGVKD. The V and J ends lost 4 bases and 0 bases respectively, with 13 bases between them. CDR3: CAISGAGSSSGNTIYF. The CDR3 nucleotides read TGTGCCATCAGTGGGGCAGGGTCCAGCTCTGGAAACACCATATATTTT.